Below are 31 T cell receptor beta chains sequenced from a single sample in a study of beta chain features in type 1 diabetes. Expressed TCRB transcripts were sequenced after all isolated RNA was converted to cDNA. This table comes from immunoSEQ multiplex PCR, and its TCRdb copy is limited to in-frame clones, with some not included. This sample has 300,000 to 350,000 clones, with less than 20% found just once. Sequences were obtained from naive CD4+ T cells from blood. Receptor source: a woman in her late teens or twenties in good health.

The table lists this clone with a few counts. V usage is TRBV7-2 and J usage is TRBJ2-5; D might be TRBD1 (6 bases). This CDR3 contains 15 residues. CDR1 and CDR2 from the germline V gene are SGHTA and FQGNSA. Trimming stripped 4 bases from V and 2 bases from J, with 14 bases between. The CDR3 protein is CASSSGAIRQETQYF. CDR3 coding DNA: TGTGCCAGCAGCTCAGGGGCTATCCGGCAAGAGACCCAGTACTTC.

This clone turned up a few times. This sequence joins TRBV7-3 and TRBJ2-3; unclear D gene. The CDR3 length is 12 residues. Germline V lookup: CDR1 SGHTA, CDR2 FQGTGA. Between the trimmed V and J ends, which lost 5 bases and 0 bases, there was a span of 3 bases. CDR3 DNA: TGTGCCAGCAGCCAGAGCACAGATACGCAGTATTTT. Translated: CASSQSTDTQYF.

The gene calls are TRBV5-1 and TRBJ2-7; TRBD1 aligns across 9 bases. The V gene's germline CDR1 is SGHRS and CDR2 YFSETQ. V lost 4 bases and J lost 3; bases outside the gene matches: 5. This CDR3 is built from 14 residues. For the CDR3, the DNA is TGCGCCAGCAGCGACGGGGACAGGGTCTACGAGCAGTACTTC. Residues: CASSDGDRVYEQYF.

This CDR3 reads CASSFGVGGYTF. CDR3 sequence (DNA): TGTGCCAGCAGCTTCGGGGTGGGTGGCTACACCTTC. The genes are TRBV11-2 and TRBJ1-2; no clear D gene. V gave up 3 bases and J gave up 7 bases, with 9 bases separating them. Germline-derived CDR1 and CDR2 are SGHAT and FQNNGV. The CDR3 consists of 12 residues.

The V call is TRBV7-9, the J call TRBJ1-2, with TRBD1 identical over 8 bases. V dropped 8 bases and J dropped 2; count of bases not matched to a gene: 4. The V gene's germline CDR1 is SEHNR and CDR2 FQNEAQ (reference sequence). The CDR3 is made up of 13 amino acids. For the CDR3, the DNA is TGTGCCAGCGGGGGACAGGAGAACTATGGCTACACCTTC. As protein: CASGGQENYGYTF. The complete variable domain, with remaining parts taken from reference TRBV7-9 and TRBJ1-2, reads DTGVSQNPRHKITKRGQNVTFRCDPISEHNRLYWYRQTLGQGPEFLTYFQNEAQLEKSRLLSDRFSAERPKGSFSTLEIQRTEQGDSAMYLCASGGQENYGYTFGSGTRLTVV.

The rearrangement uses TRBV28 and TRBJ1-5; TRBD1 matches at 8 bases. Per the germline V gene, CDR1 is MDHEN and CDR2 is SYDVKM. CDR3 length equals 16 residues. The ends lost 2 bases at V and 1 base at J; junction bases unmatched: 4. The CDR3 nucleotides are TGTGCCAGCAGTTTAGGGACAGGCTCAAGCAATCAGCCCCAGCATTTT. It encodes CASSLGTGSSNQPQHF.

The CDR3 here is CASSLFYRGNTEAFF. The CDR3 region has the DNA TGTGCCAGCAGCTTGTTTTACAGGGGGAACACTGAAGCTTTCTTT. This rearrangement joins TRBV5-6 to TRBJ1-1, with 7 bases that match TRBD1. Trimming took 1 base from V and 1 from J; bases not matched to a gene: 4. The CDR3 is made up of 15 amino acids. Germline V CDR1 and CDR2: SGHDT, YYEEEE.

This chain connects TRBV18 to TRBJ1-5; a possible D gene is TRBD1 (5 bases). The CDR3 covers 14 residues. CDR1 and CDR2 from the germline V gene are KGHSH and LQKENI. The V end lost 3 bases, the J end lost 2 bases, and 8 bases lay between the germline ends. The CDR3 here is CASSPQGGNQPQHF. CDR3 DNA sequence: TGTGCCAGCTCACCGCAGGGTGGCAATCAGCCCCAGCATTTT.

The chain has TRBV9 and TRBJ2-2; perhaps TRBD2 as D (6 bases). V was trimmed by 3 bases and J by 4 bases, leaving 13 bases between them. Germline V gene sequence: CDR1 SGDLS, CDR2 YYNGEE. This CDR3 comprises 15 residues. The CDR3 region has the DNA TGTGCCAGCAGCGCGGGGGTAAGGGGCACCGGGGAGCTGTTTTTT. Amino acids: CASSAGVRGTGELFF. Looking up the rest from reference TRBV9 and TRBJ2-2 gives the full variable domain: DSGVTQTPKHLITATGQRVTLRCSPRSGDLSVYWYQQSLDQGLQFLIQYYNGEERAKGNILERFSAQQFPDLHSELNLSSLELGDSALYFCASSAGVRGTGELFFGEGSRLTVL.

In this sample, this clone turned up a few times. CDR3 protein: CASSFGQGSETQYF. The CDR3 DNA sequence: TGCGCCAGCAGTTTTGGACAGGGATCTGAGACCCAGTACTTC. V is TRBV5-1 and J is TRBJ2-5, with 8 bases identical to TRBD1. V was pared by 5 bases and J by 5 bases, with 8 bases of the junction left unmatched. This CDR3 is built from 14 residues. CDR1 and CDR2 (germline): SGHRS, YFSETQ. The whole variable domain, remainder taken from reference TRBV5-1 and TRBJ2-5, is KAGVTQTPRYLIKTRGQQVTLSCSPISGHRSVSWYQQTPGQGLQFLFEYFSETQRNKGNFPGRFSGRQFSNSRSEMNVSTLELGDSALYLCASSFGQGSETQYFGPGTRLLVL.

V is TRBV7-2 and J is TRBJ2-3; 7 positions match TRBD2. The CDR3 extends over 14 amino acids. V was pared by 5 bases and J by 2 bases, with 4 bases of the junction left unmatched. CDR1 SGHTA and CDR2 FQGNSA come from the germline V gene. CDR3 sequence: CASSGGGTTDTQYF. CDR3 DNA sequence: TGTGCCAGCAGCGGGGGGGGGACCACAGATACGCAGTATTTT.

J is TRBJ2-1 and V is TRBV14; 8 bases match TRBD2. V lost 1 base and J lost 7; bases outside the gene matches: 12. The V gene's germline CDR1 is SGHDN and CDR2 FVKESK. This CDR3 contains 17 residues. The CDR3 DNA follows: TGTGCCAGCAGCCAAGTCCTAGCGGGTGGAACAGTGAATGAGCAGTTCTTC. Its translation: CASSQVLAGGTVNEQFF.

The J gene is TRBJ2-7, the V gene TRBV18; TRBD2 matches 9 bases. Germline loops: CDR1 KGHSH, CDR2 LQKENI. The CDR3 length is 16 residues. The junction had 7 bases not matched to a gene; V was cut back by 0 bases and J by 4 bases. For the CDR3, the DNA is TGTGCCAGCTCACCACCGGGTCGCGGGGGGGCTTACGAGCAGTACTTC. Translated, it gives CASSPPGRGGAYEQYF.

V usage is TRBV30 and J usage is TRBJ1-2; possibly TRBD1 for D (6 bases). V was clipped by 0 bases and J by 9 bases, with 14 bases between them. The CDR3 runs 13 residues. The germline CDR1 and CDR2 sequences are GTSNPN and SVGIG (reference sequence). This CDR3 is CAWSVLGAGSYTF. CDR3 DNA: TGTGCCTGGAGTGTCCTGGGGGCCGGAAGCTACACCTTC.

V is TRBV10-1 and J is TRBJ2-7, with 7 positions matching TRBD1. The CDR3 extends over 12 amino acids. After removal of 4 bases from V and 6 bases from J, the junction contained 3 bases not matched to a gene. Germline loops: CDR1 WNHNN, CDR2 SYGVQD (reference sequence). The CDR3 region is CASSGPGGEQYF. The CDR3 nucleotides are TGCGCCAGCAGTGGCCCAGGGGGCGAGCAGTACTTC.

This clone was seen more than once but under ten times. The V and J genes are TRBV29-1 and TRBJ2-6; D ambiguous. The CDR3 runs 16 residues. V lost 0 bases and J lost 0, with 9 bases in between. Per the germline V gene, CDR1 is SQVTM and CDR2 is ANQGSEA. CDR3 DNA: TGCAGCGTTGAAGAAGCACTGCACTCTGGGGCCAACGTCCTGACTTTC. It encodes CSVEEALHSGANVLTF.

The chain combines TRBV7-9 with TRBJ1-1; TRBD1 might be the D (6 bases). V gave up 3 bases and J gave up 1 base, with 9 bases separating them. This CDR3 has 14 amino acids. The V gene's germline CDR1 is SEHNR and CDR2 FQNEAQ (reference sequence). This CDR3 reads CASSLSQGNTEAFF. In DNA form, the CDR3 reads TGTGCCAGCAGCTTGTCACAGGGGAACACTGAAGCTTTCTTT.

Only a few counts were recorded for this clone. This chain connects TRBV7-9 to TRBJ2-1; 12 bases line up with TRBD1. The ends lost 1 base at V and 4 bases at J; junction bases unmatched: 8. The length of the CDR3 is 18 residues. Germline values: CDR1 SEHNR, CDR2 FQNEAQ (reference sequence). This CDR3 is CASSLVGTGGLSYNEQFF. For the CDR3, the DNA is TGTGCCAGCAGCTTAGTCGGGACAGGGGGCTTAAGTTACAATGAGCAGTTCTTC.

This rearrangement joins TRBV5-1 to TRBJ2-1, with D possibly matching TRBD2 (6 bases). The CDR3 is 15 amino acids. CDR1 is SGHRS and CDR2 is YFSETQ in the germline V gene. The V end lost 0 bases, the J end lost 6 bases, and 13 bases lay between the germline ends. The chain's CDR3 is CASSLELAQRNEQFF. The CDR3 DNA is TGCGCCAGCAGCTTGGAACTAGCTCAGCGCAATGAGCAGTTCTTC.

In this sample, this clone turned up a few times. The genes are TRBV6-5 and TRBJ2-7; a possible D gene is TRBD1 (6 bases). CDR3 length: 15 amino acids. Trimming took off 6 bases at V and 0 bases at J, with 15 bases between the two ends. Germline assignment: CDR1 MNHEY and CDR2 SVGAGI. The CDR3 sequence: CASSRGQINSYEQYF. The CDR3 region has the DNA TGTGCCAGCAGCCGCGGACAGATTAACTCCTACGAGCAGTACTTC.

This rearrangement joins TRBV7-9 to TRBJ2-5, with D uncertain. There are 12 residues in the CDR3. Trimming removed 5 bases from V and 5 bases from J, with 9 bases in between. CDR1 and CDR2 from the germline V gene are SEHNR and FQNEAQ (reference sequence). CDR3 protein: CASSPRSETQYF. The DNA of the CDR3 is TGTGCCAGCAGCCCTAGGTCGGAGACCCAGTACTTC.

This sequence joins TRBV29-1 and TRBJ2-2, with a tentative D call TRBD1 (5 bases). Germline loops: CDR1 SQVTM, CDR2 ANQGSEA. The CDR3 has 14 amino acids. Trimming took off 7 bases at V and 1 base at J, with 13 bases between the two ends. The CDR3 is CSAARARNTGELFF. CDR3 DNA sequence: TGCAGCGCTGCCAGGGCGCGGAACACCGGGGAGCTGTTTTTT.

The chain recombines TRBV10-3 with TRBJ2-7, with D possibly TRBD1 on 5 matching bases. V lost 10 bases to trimming and J lost 5 bases, with 12 bases between them. The V gene's germline CDR1 is ENHRY and CDR2 SYGVKD. The CDR3 consists of 11 residues. CDR3: CATSTGNEQYF. In DNA form, the CDR3 reads TGTGCCACCTCAACAGGAAACGAGCAGTACTTC.

A few counts support this clone. The same CDR3 also results from other DNA sequences found in this sample. The chain joins TRBV4-3 to TRBJ2-7; 8 bases are shared with TRBD1. The trim removed 4 bases at V and 0 bases at J, leaving 2 bases unmatched. This CDR3 has 14 amino acids. Germline V lookup: CDR1 LGHNA, CDR2 YSLEER. The CDR3 nucleotides read TGCGCCAGCAGCCGGACAGGGAGCTCCTACGAGCAGTACTTC. This translates into CASSRTGSSYEQYF.

The chain uses TRBV29-1 and TRBJ1-2, with TRBD1 matching 11 bases. The ends lost 4 bases at V and 4 bases at J; junction bases unmatched: 14. Germline V gene lookup returns CDR1 SQVTM and CDR2 ANQGSEA. CDR3 size: 17 residues. CDR3 loop: CSVVRTGGSHLAYGYTF. The CDR3 nucleotides read TGCAGCGTTGTCAGGACAGGGGGCTCACACCTAGCCTATGGCTACACCTTC.

The rearrangement links TRBV15 to TRBJ2-6, with D maybe TRBD1 (6 bases). The CDR3 is 15 residues long. V was clipped by 0 bases and J by 14 bases, with 17 bases between them. Germline V gene sequence: CDR1 LNHNV, CDR2 YYDKDF (reference sequence). The CDR3 is CATSREDRIFPLLTF. The CDR3, as DNA: TGTGCCACCAGCAGAGAAGACAGGATTTTTCCCCTCCTGACTTTC. Looking up the rest from reference TRBV15 and TRBJ2-6 gives the full variable domain: DAMVIQNPRYQVTQFGKPVTLSCSQTLNHNVMYWYQQKSSQAPKLLFHYYDKDFNNEADTPDNFQSRRPNTSFCFLDIRSPGLGDTAMYLCATSREDRIFPLLTFGAGSRLTVL.

There are a few counts of this clone. V usage is TRBV6-5 and J usage is TRBJ2-1; 9 nucleotides agree with TRBD1. The CDR3 has 16 residues. V lost 4 bases to trimming and J lost 4 bases; unmatched junction nucleotides: 8. Germline V gene sequence: CDR1 MNHEY, CDR2 SVGAGI. The CDR3 nucleotides are TGTGCCAGCAGTTTCGCCGGGACAGGGAGATACAATGAGCAGTTCTTC. Translation: CASSFAGTGRYNEQFF.

This clone was detected a few times. This same CDR3 is encoded by further DNA sequences in the sample. This chain connects TRBV9 to TRBJ2-2, with D uncertain. CDR3 length: 13 residues. Germline V gene sequence: CDR1 SGDLS, CDR2 YYNGEE. The V end lost 0 bases, the J end lost 5 bases, and 5 bases lay between the germline ends. The CDR3 here is CASSVAGTGELFF. The CDR3, as DNA: TGTGCCAGCAGCGTAGCAGGTACCGGGGAGCTGTTTTTT. Complete variable domain (other parts from reference TRBV9 and TRBJ2-2): DSGVTQTPKHLITATGQRVTLRCSPRSGDLSVYWYQQSLDQGLQFLIQYYNGEERAKGNILERFSAQQFPDLHSELNLSSLELGDSALYFCASSVAGTGELFFGEGSRLTVL.

This clone was detected only a few times. The chain carries TRBV18 and TRBJ2-7; a weak D match, TRBD1 (5 bases). The V end lost 6 bases, the J end lost 5 bases, and 17 bases lay between the germline ends. Germline V CDR1 and CDR2: KGHSH, LQKENI. The CDR3 spans 14 residues. The CDR3 loop reads CASSPPGLLHEQYF. Here the CDR3 DNA reads TGTGCCAGCTCCCCCCCAGGGCTTCTGCACGAGCAGTACTTC. Filled out from reference TRBV18 and TRBJ2-7, the complete variable domain reads NAGVMQNPRHLVRRRGQEARLRCSPMKGHSHVYWYRQLPEEGLKFMVYLQKENIIDESGMPKERFSAEFPKEGPSILRIQQVVRGDSAAYFCASSPPGLLHEQYFGPGTRLTVT.

This clone came up a few times. This sample also contains other DNA sequences that code for the same CDR3. The V gene is TRBV29-1, the J gene TRBJ1-1; 9 nucleotides line up with TRBD1. J lost 3 bases, V lost 7 bases, and 3 bases had no gene match. The CDR3 sequence is 12 residues long. Germline V CDR1 and CDR2: SQVTM, ANQGSEA. This chain's CDR3 is CSARQGDTEAFF. The CDR3 bases are TGCAGCGCTCGACAGGGGGACACTGAAGCTTTCTTT.

This clone was observed a handful of times. The chain combines TRBV5-4 with TRBJ2-7, with D possibly TRBD1 on 6 matching bases. Trimming took 2 bases from V and 0 from J, leaving 9 bases between them. The germline V gene encodes CDR1 SGHNT and CDR2 YYREEE (reference sequence). The CDR3 spans 14 residues. CDR3 sequence reads: CASSFDRLSYEQYF. CDR3 sequence (DNA): TGTGCCAGCAGCTTCGACAGGCTCTCCTACGAGCAGTACTTC. Filled out from reference TRBV5-4 and TRBJ2-7, the complete variable domain reads ETGVTQSPTHLIKTRGQQVTLRCSSQSGHNTVSWYQQALGQGPQFIFQYYREEENGRGNFPPRFSGLQFPNYSSELNVNALELDDSALYLCASSFDRLSYEQYFGPGTRLTVT.